Shown below are 22 T cell receptor beta chains from a single sample sequenced in a study of T cell responses to AZD1222 COVID-19 vaccine. The method was immunoSEQ multiplex PCR; TCRdb's version includes in-frame clones alone and lacks a portion of them. The data show 150,000 to 200,000 clones, just under 95% seen once. Sequences were derived from peripheral blood, sampled on day 0 of AZD1222 vaccination. These TCRs come from an adult in good health.

The chain is built from TRBV3-1 (or the pseudogene TRBV3-2) and TRBJ2-1; tentative D call: TRBD2 (5 bases). Germline V gene sequence: CDR1 LGHDT, CDR2 YNNKEL (reference sequence). CDR3 length: 16 amino acids. V was clipped by 1 base and J by 8 bases, with 18 bases between them. The CDR3: CASSQGRLARWDEQFF. DNA for the CDR3: TGTGCCAGCAGCCAAGGGAGGCTAGCTCGGTGGGATGAGCAGTTCTTC.

The rearrangement joins TRBV3-1 (or the pseudogene TRBV3-2) to TRBJ1-1, with D perhaps TRBD1 (6 bases). Germline V gene sequence: CDR1 LGHDT, CDR2 YNNKEL (reference sequence). Trimming cost V 4 bases and J 5 bases, with 14 bases left between them. The CDR3 loop spans 14 amino acids. For the CDR3, the DNA is TGTGCCAGCAGCCGGGGGCTGCCGCGGACTGAAGCTTTCTTT. Its translation is CASSRGLPRTEAFF.

The chain recombines TRBV27 with TRBJ2-1, with D possibly matching TRBD1 (6 bases). Germline CDR1 MNHEY, CDR2 SMNVEV (reference sequence). V was trimmed by 7 bases and J by 9 bases, leaving 13 bases between them. The CDR3 loop spans 12 amino acids. DNA of the CDR3: TGTGCCAGCATAGGGGGTTTCGGTGAGCAGTTCTTC. Its protein product is CASIGGFGEQFF.

The J gene is TRBJ2-7, the V gene TRBV7-9; 9 bases align to TRBD1. This CDR3 has 14 amino acids. CDR1 and CDR2 from the germline V gene are SEHNR and FQNEAQ (reference sequence). The ends lost 6 bases at V and 5 bases at J; junction bases unmatched: 8. The CDR3 DNA sequence: TGTGCCAGCAGGCCAGGGACAGGGCCGGACGAGCAGTACTTC. Its protein product is CASRPGTGPDEQYF.

V gene TRBV19 combines with J gene TRBJ2-2; weak D call: TRBD1 (6 bases). CDR1 is LNHDA, CDR2 SQIVND, per germline (reference sequence). The CDR3 length is 15 residues. Trimming took 4 bases from V and 1 from J, leaving 10 bases between them. CDR3 sequence: CASSTKTGNTGELFF. As DNA, the CDR3 is TGTGCCAGTAGTACCAAGACAGGGAACACCGGGGAGCTGTTTTTT.

The J gene is TRBJ2-7, the V gene TRBV2, with D perhaps given as TRBD1 or TRBD2 (5 bases each). Trimming stripped 4 bases from V and 2 bases from J, with 9 bases between. In germline, CDR1 is SNHLY, CDR2 FYNNEI. This CDR3 has 13 residues. CDR3 DNA: TGTGCCAGCAGTGGAATGGGACCCTACGAGCAGTACTTC. Protein sequence: CASSGMGPYEQYF.

The chain joins TRBV28 to TRBJ2-5; 10 nucleotides line up with TRBD2. The CDR3 consists of 15 residues. CDR1 and CDR2 from the germline V gene are MDHEN and SYDVKM. V dropped 6 bases and J dropped 5; count of bases not matched to a gene: 9. This CDR3 reads CASRRERGGVETQYF. CDR3 nucleotide sequence: TGTGCCAGCAGACGAGAGCGGGGGGGCGTGGAGACCCAGTACTTC.

This chain links TRBV13 with TRBJ1-3; 7 bases agree with TRBD1. This CDR3 region has 13 residues. Trimming took 5 bases from V and 4 from J; bases not matched to a gene: 2. From germline, CDR1 is PRHDT and CDR2 FYEKMQ (reference sequence). The CDR3 loop is CASSPGQGNTIYF. The CDR3, as DNA: TGTGCCAGCAGCCCGGGACAGGGAAACACCATATATTTT.

This clone is medium-sized (0.01 to 0.1%) by share. CDR3 coding DNA: TGTGCCAGCAGCTTGGACAGGGGTAGCTCCTACGAGCAGTACTTC. It specifies CASSLDRGSSYEQYF. The chain is built from TRBV6-5 and TRBJ2-7; TRBD1 matches at 9 bases. Germline values: CDR1 MNHEY, CDR2 SVGAGI. This CDR3 region has 15 residues. V lost 6 bases, J lost 0 bases, and 6 bases stayed unmatched.

Only a few counts were recorded for this clone. The chain uses TRBV18 and TRBJ2-2, with D unresolved. Trimming shortened V by 3 bases and J by 5 bases, and 7 bases separated the two germline ends. CDR3 length: 13 amino acids. In germline, CDR1 is KGHSH, CDR2 LQKENI. Here the CDR3 reads CASSPAGTGELFF. The CDR3 DNA reads as TGTGCCAGCTCACCCGCAGGAACCGGGGAGCTGTTTTTT.

This chain links TRBV10-3 with TRBJ1-3, with TRBD1 matching over 8 bases. CDR3 size: 15 residues. CDR1 and CDR2 from the germline V gene are ENHRY and SYGVKD. V gave up 5 bases and J gave up 2 bases; unmatched junction bases: 5. As DNA, the CDR3 is TGTGCCATCAGTCCGACAGGGGCCGCTGGAAACACCATATATTTT. This sequence encodes CAISPTGAAGNTIYF.

This clone was counted once. The J gene is TRBJ1-3, the V gene TRBV7-8; D remains ambiguous. Trimming left V 1 base short and J 4 bases short, with 11 bases between. There are 15 residues in the CDR3. Germline V CDR1 and CDR2: SGHVS, FQNEAQ. The CDR3 nucleotides are TGTGCCAGCAGCTTAGGTCGGGGAGCGGGAAACACCATATATTTT. Its translation is CASSLGRGAGNTIYF.

This rearrangement joins TRBV4-2 to TRBJ2-1; the match to TRBD2 covers 11 bases. Unmatched junction bases numbered 4, after V lost 5 bases and J lost 7 bases. The CDR3 has 14 residues. CDR1 LGHNA and CDR2 YNFKEQ come from the germline V gene. CDR3 sequence (DNA): TGTGCCAGCAGCGTAGCGGGGGGGCTGAATGAGCAGTTCTTC. Translating gives CASSVAGGLNEQFF.

The chain is built from TRBV7-9 and TRBJ2-6; TRBD1 matches at 7 bases. Germline trimming cut 4 bases from V and 3 bases from J; bases unmatched to any gene: 12. The V gene's germline CDR1 is SEHNR and CDR2 FQNEAQ (reference sequence). The CDR3 is 18 amino acids. The CDR3 reads CASSSTGRVGFGANVLTF. Written as DNA, the CDR3 is TGTGCCAGCAGCTCGACAGGGAGAGTTGGCTTTGGGGCCAACGTCCTGACTTTC.

The V gene is TRBV4-2, the J gene TRBJ1-2; no firm D call. V lost 5 bases to trimming and J lost 2 bases, with 21 bases between them. This CDR3 is 17 amino acids long. Germline V gene sequence: CDR1 LGHNA, CDR2 YNFKEQ. CDR3 loop: CASSSADWEGSNYGYTF. The CDR3 nucleotides are TGTGCCAGCAGCTCTGCAGACTGGGAGGGATCGAACTATGGCTACACCTTC.

V gene TRBV29-1 combines with J gene TRBJ2-5; no clear D. The germline gives CDR1 SQVTM, CDR2 ANQGSEA. CDR3 length: 12 amino acids. The germline V and J ends were trimmed by 4 bases and 5 bases, with 11 bases remaining between them. The chain's CDR3 is CSVVSGGETQYF. The CDR3, as DNA: TGCAGCGTTGTTTCGGGCGGTGAGACCCAGTACTTC. Combining the CDR3 with reference TRBV29-1 and TRBJ2-5 gives the whole variable domain SAVISQKPSRDICQRGTSLTIQCQVDSQVTMMFWYRQQPGQSLTLIATANQGSEATYESGFVIDKFPISRPNLTFSTLTVSNMSPEDSSIYLCSVVSGGETQYFGPGTRLLVL.

This chain links TRBV7-6 with TRBJ1-5; tentative D call: TRBD1 (5 bases). V lost 1 base and J lost 4, with 14 bases in between. CDR3 length equals 16 residues. The V gene's germline CDR1 is SGHVS and CDR2 FNYEAQ. The DNA for the CDR3 is TGTGCCAGCAGCTTAGACGGCGGGGGTAGAAATCAGCCCCAGCATTTT. This codes for CASSLDGGGRNQPQHF. Drawing the rest from reference TRBV7-6 and TRBJ1-5, the complete variable domain is GAGVSQSPRYKVTKRGQDVALRCDPISGHVSLYWYRQALGQGPEFLTYFNYEAQQDKSGLPNDRFSAERPEGSISTLTIQRTEQRDSAMYRCASSLDGGGRNQPQHFGDGTRLSIL.

The chain employs TRBV28 and TRBJ2-3; 9 bases match TRBD1. Germline assignment: CDR1 MDHEN and CDR2 SYDVKM. The CDR3 totals 17 residues. V shed 2 bases, J shed 8 bases, and the junction held 14 bases outside the gene matches. CDR3 DNA sequence: TGTGCCAGCAGTTTAGGGGCGGGGACAGGGAGGACGAGTACGCAGTATTTT. Its protein is CASSLGAGTGRTSTQYF. The full variable domain, completed using reference TRBV28 and TRBJ2-3, is DVKVTQSSRYLVKRTGEKVFLECVQDMDHENMFWYRQDPGLGLRLIYFSYDVKMKEKGDIPEGYSVSREKKERFSLILESASTNQTSMYLCASSLGAGTGRTSTQYFGPGTRLTVL.

V and J are TRBV11-3 and TRBJ2-2; possible D gene TRBD1, 6 bases. Germline V gene lookup returns CDR1 SGHNT and CDR2 YENEEA. The V and J ends lost 5 bases and 3 bases respectively, with 13 bases between them. The CDR3 has 15 residues. DNA for the CDR3: TGTGCCAGCAGCCTAGGACAGAGAGACACCGGGGAGCTGTTTTTT. Its protein is CASSLGQRDTGELFF. The full variable domain, its missing parts supplied by reference TRBV11-3 and TRBJ2-2, is EAGVVQSPRYKIIEKKQPVAFWCNPISGHNTLYWYLQNLGQGPELLIRYENEEAVDDSQLPKDRFSAERLKGVDSTLKIQPAELGDSAVYLCASSLGQRDTGELFFGEGSRLTVL.

CDR3: CASSISPRISNQPQHF. As DNA, the CDR3 is TGTGCCAGTAGTATTTCCCCCCGGATCAGCAATCAGCCCCAGCATTTT. The chain couples TRBV19 to TRBJ1-5; D not certain. Germline CDR1 and CDR2: LNHDA and SQIVND (reference sequence). The V and J ends lost 3 bases and 1 base respectively, with 13 bases between them. The CDR3 sequence is 16 residues long.

This chain uses TRBV14 with TRBJ1-2; 7 bases fit TRBD1. The CDR3 sequence is 14 residues long. CDR1 and CDR2 (germline): SGHDN, FVKESK. Losses at the gene ends were 2 bases for V and 4 bases for J; bases not matched to a gene: 4. DNA of the CDR3: TGTGCCAGCAGCCAAAGACAGGGACCCTATGGCTACACCTTC. It encodes CASSQRQGPYGYTF.

The chain links TRBV27 to TRBJ1-6; D ambiguous. CDR1 and CDR2 (germline): MNHEY, SMNVEV (reference sequence). Trimming removed 6 bases from V and 0 bases from J, with 9 bases in between. CDR3 length: 15 amino acids. The DNA for the CDR3 is TGTGCCAGCAGGGCAGCCAGCTCCTATAATTCACCCCTCCACTTT. It yields the protein CASRAASSYNSPLHF.